This is a list of T cell receptor beta chains from one sample in a study of graft-versus-host responses after intestinal transplantation. Generated by immunoSEQ multiplex PCR, the TCRdb table keeps only in-frame clones and is missing some. The sample contains some 27,000 clones, 85% to 95% of which appear only once. The sample here was PBMCs, taken 18 days after transplant. These receptors all come from a human patient who received an intestinal transplant, so some T cells may come from the graft donor. CDR3s include the opening cysteine and the closing phenylalanine or tryptophan. A D gene is named only where the DNA matches it firmly. Size is omitted from some rows. Given values are once, few, many or a class for expanded clones.

d_call j_call clone_size v_call cdr3_nt cdr3_aa
NA TRBJ2-1 NA TRBV5-6 TGTGCCAGCAGCTTGGGAGCCAGACCAAAGATTGATGAGCAGTTCTTC CASSLGARPKIDEQFF
NA TRBJ1-5 NA TRBV30 TGTGCCTGGAGTGTACAATCTGATCAGCCCCAGCATTTT CAWSVQSDQPQHF
NA TRBJ1-1 NA TRBV6-4 TGTGCCAGCAGTGACTCGGGACACACTGAAGCTTTCTTT CASSDSGHTEAFF
NA TRBJ1-2 NA TRBV7-9 TGTGCCAGCAGCCCCCCCCGGCCAGGGGCCCAGAACTATGGCTACACCTTC CASSPPRPGAQNYGYTF
NA TRBJ1-1 NA TRBV4-1 TGCGCCAGCAGCCAAGCCGGGATGGGCACTGAAGCTTTCTTT CASSQAGMGTEAFF
NA TRBJ1-5 NA TRBV6-1 TGTGCCAGCAGTGAGGGGTTGGGCCAGCCCCAGCATTTT CASSEGLGQPQHF
NA TRBJ1-1 NA TRBV23-1 TGCGCCAGCAGCGAAGAGCTTTTCTTT CASSEELFF
NA TRBJ2-7 NA TRBV6-1 TGTGCCCTTGAAGGGGGCGAGCAGTACTTC CALEGGEQYF
NA TRBJ1-5 NA TRBV27 TGTGCCAGCAGTGAAAGGGAGAGCAATCAGCCCCAGCATTTT CASSERESNQPQHF
NA TRBJ1-3 NA TRBV7-2 TGTGCCAGCAGCTTAGCACAGGTCCACTCTGGAAACACCATATATTTT CASSLAQVHSGNTIYF
NA TRBJ2-3 NA TRBV11-3 TGTGCCAGCAGCTTATTAGCTGGGGGAGCAGATACGCAGTATTTT CASSLLAGGADTQYF
NA TRBJ1-1 NA TRBV4-1 TGCGCCAGCAGCCATGGTGGACGGCTCATAGAAGCTTTCTTT CASSHGGRLIEAFF
NA TRBJ1-1 NA TRBV29-1 TGCAGCGTTGGAGGGTTGACTGAAGCTTTCTTT CSVGGLTEAFF
TRBD1 TRBJ1-2 NA TRBV19 TGTGCCAGTAGTAAGGGGACAGGGTTGGGCTACACCTTC CASSKGTGLGYTF
NA TRBJ1-2 NA TRBV6-1 TGTGCCAGCAGTGAAGAAGACACCCCCTATGGCTACACCTTC CASSEEDTPYGYTF
TRBD1 TRBJ1-1 NA TRBV5-1 TGCGCCAGCAGCCCCGGACAGGGCGGCACTGAAGCTTTCTTT CASSPGQGGTEAFF
NA TRBJ2-7 NA TRBV21-1 TGTGCCAGCAGCAAAGCGCGGGGGACTAGTCTAGCCCCCAGCTCCTACGAGCAGTACTTC CASSKARGTSLAPSSYEQYF
NA TRBJ2-7 NA TRBV10-2 TGCGCCAGCAGTCCCGACTCTTACGAGCAGTACTTC CASSPDSYEQYF
NA TRBJ1-5 NA TRBV2 TGTGCCAGCAGTGTGGACAGTCCATATAGCAATCAGCCCCAGCATTTT CASSVDSPYSNQPQHF
NA TRBJ1-1 once TRBV5-1 TGCGCCAGCAATCCTGGGGAGGGCACTGAAGCTTTCTTT CASNPGEGTEAFF
NA TRBJ1-6 NA TRBV9 TGTGCCAGCAGCGCCCGAAGGACAGAATCACCCCTCCACTTT CASSARRTESPLHF
NA TRBJ1-2 NA TRBV6-5 TGTGCCAGCAGTTACGATTCCGACCACCGGGGCTATGGCTACACCTTC CASSYDSDHRGYGYTF
NA TRBJ2-4 NA TRBV4-1 TGCGCCAGCAGCCATGGACCTGGAGGGGCCAAAAACATTCAGTACTTC CASSHGPGGAKNIQYF
TRBD1 TRBJ2-5 NA TRBV18 TGTGCCAGCTCACCAGAGGGGGCGTATGGAGAGACCCAGTACTTC CASSPEGAYGETQYF
TRBD1 TRBJ2-7 NA TRBV7-6 TGTGCCAGCAGCGCGACAGGGGGCGCTGGCGAGCAGTACTTC CASSATGGAGEQYF
NA TRBJ1-3 NA TRBV9 TGTGCCAGCAGCGTAGGTGGTGGGCAGAACTCTGGAAACACCATATATTTT CASSVGGGQNSGNTIYF
NA TRBJ1-1 few TRBV6-1 TGTGCCAGCAGTGTCACAGATTACACTGAAGCTTTCTTT CASSVTDYTEAFF
NA TRBJ2-7 NA TRBV4-1 TGCGCCAGCAGTTATGGATTGTCCTACGAGCAGTACTTC CASSYGLSYEQYF
TRBD2 TRBJ2-5 NA TRBV7-2 TGTGCCAGCAGCTTGATTAGCGGGGGGCTACAAGAGACCCAGTACTTC CASSLISGGLQETQYF
NA TRBJ1-3 NA TRBV12-5 TGTGCTAGTGCCGCAGTTGTTTTCGACGGGCCGCTAAGAAACACCATATATTTT CASAAVVFDGPLRNTIYF
NA TRBJ2-7 NA TRBV5-1 TGCGCCAGCAGCTGGGACACTTTAAGCGGAGGCTTGGAGCAGTACTTC CASSWDTLSGGLEQYF
NA TRBJ2-3 NA TRBV18 TGTGCCAGCTCACCTGCTGGGGGGAGCACAGATACGCAGTATTTT CASSPAGGSTDTQYF
TRBD1 TRBJ1-1 NA TRBV6-5 TGTGCCAGCAGTTACTCGTGGGGACAGGGGAGGAATGAAGCTTTCTTT CASSYSWGQGRNEAFF
TRBD1 TRBJ2-3 NA TRBV5-1 TGCGCCAGCAGCTTGAAGGACCACGGGACAGGGGGCACAGATACGCAGTATTTT CASSLKDHGTGGTDTQYF
NA TRBJ2-5 once TRBV7-9 TGTGCCAGCAGCTTAGCGGCCCACGGGTTGGGGGAGACCCAGTACTTC CASSLAAHGLGETQYF
NA TRBJ1-5 NA TRBV9 TGTGCCAGCAGCGCGGGTGGAAGTATCAATCAGCCCCAGCATTTT CASSAGGSINQPQHF
TRBD2 TRBJ2-5 once TRBV4-1 TGCGCCAGCAGCCGGGGGGGGCCTAGCGGGGGGTTCCGAGAGACCCAGTACTTC CASSRGGPSGGFRETQYF
NA TRBJ2-3 NA TRBV7-8 TGTGCCAGCAGCTTAGGGATCCAGGGAGAGGATACGCAGTATTTT CASSLGIQGEDTQYF
NA TRBJ1-2 NA TRBV5-4 TGTGCCAGCAGCTTGGGGGGAGGGGACTATGGCTACACCTTC CASSLGGGDYGYTF
TRBD1 TRBJ1-4 NA TRBV6-1 TGTGCCAGCACCAGACAGGGACGCGAAAAACTGTTTTTT CASTRQGREKLFF
TRBD2 TRBJ2-7 NA TRBV13 TGTGCCAGCAGCTTAGGGGGACTAGAGGCGCAGTACTTC CASSLGGLEAQYF
TRBD2 TRBJ2-2 NA TRBV10-1 TGCGCCAGCAGTGAGCCGGGGACTAGCGGTGCCGGGGAGCTGTTTTTT CASSEPGTSGAGELFF